This T cell receptor beta chain is from a study of vaccination and CD4 T cells after COVID-19. The wider study: Controls had a CEFX pool, an HIV-1 Nef pool, or no peptide added.

Cultured CD4+ T cell DNA underwent sequencing with the Oncomine TCR Beta short-read assay. The source of extracted genomic DNA was cultured CD4+ T cells. TCRdb reprocessed the PCR reads via MiXCR and lists one record per CDR3 protein. Among fewer than 15,000 distinct CDR3 sequences listed, 21% were seen once. This CDR3 is 14 amino acids long. Trimming took 2 bases from V and 0 from J, leaving 7 bases between them. Germline CDR1 is ENHRY and CDR2 is SYGVKD. Only a few counts were recorded for this clonotype. Antigen specificity is unknown. Sample treatment: roughly nine-day PBMC culture with coronavirus spike peptide pools or control peptides (ViraFEST assay). Healthy vaccinated individuals lacked prior SARS-CoV-2 infection, per negative nucleocapsid antibodies before and after vaccination.

This clonotype originated in a human donor who received a COVID-19 vaccine. The V call is TRBV10-3, the J call TRBJ1-1, with unresolved D. Source: CD4+ T cells from blood, cultured in vitro, taken before SARS-CoV-2 vaccination. The CDR3 protein is CAISERGMNTEAFF. For the CDR3, the DNA is TGTGCCATCAGTGAGCGAGGGATGAACACTGAAGCTTTCTTT.